There are many counts of the clone carrying this TCR beta chain. The library had UMIs added by 3' ligation of an oligonucleotide to TCR cDNA. This entry is derived from a study of naive and memory T cell subsets. The SP2 primer and nested alpha and beta constant region primers amplified ligated cDNA in four rounds. MiXCR, run by TCRdb on the UMI-ligation and nested PCR reads, gives a single entry per CDR3 protein. The table lists about 26,000 distinct CDR3 sequences, around 5% of them singletons. This CDR3 contains 15 residues. CDR1 and CDR2 from the germline V gene are LGHNA and YNFKEQ. V lost 4 bases to trimming and J lost 2 bases; unmatched junction nucleotides: 7.

The TCR originated in an adult in good health. The sequenced sample consisted of blood. The rearrangement links TRBV4-2 to TRBJ1-2; 7 bases are a match to TRBD1. CDR3 loop: CASSPTDRANYGYTF. The CDR3 bases are TGTGCCAGCAGCCCTACCGACAGGGCGAACTATGGCTACACCTTC.